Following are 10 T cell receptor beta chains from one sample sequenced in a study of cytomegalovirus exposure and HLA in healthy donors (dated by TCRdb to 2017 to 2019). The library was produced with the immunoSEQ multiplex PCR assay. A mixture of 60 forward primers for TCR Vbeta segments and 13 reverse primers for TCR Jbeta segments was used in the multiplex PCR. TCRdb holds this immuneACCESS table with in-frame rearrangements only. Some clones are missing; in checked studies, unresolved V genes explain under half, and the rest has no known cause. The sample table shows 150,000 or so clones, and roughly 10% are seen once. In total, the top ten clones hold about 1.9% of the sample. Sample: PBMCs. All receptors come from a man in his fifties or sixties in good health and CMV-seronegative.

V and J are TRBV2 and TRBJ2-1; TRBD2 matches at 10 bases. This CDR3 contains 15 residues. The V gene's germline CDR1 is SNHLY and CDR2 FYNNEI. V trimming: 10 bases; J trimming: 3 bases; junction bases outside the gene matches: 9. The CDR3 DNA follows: TGTGCCACCAGAACTCGGACTAGCGGCTACAATGAGCAGTTCTTC. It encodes CATRTRTSGYNEQFF. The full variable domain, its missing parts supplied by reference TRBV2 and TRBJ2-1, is EPEVTQTPSHQVTQMGQEVILRCVPISNHLYFYWYRQILGQKVEFLVSFYNNEISEKSEIFDDQFSVERPDGSNFTLKIRSTKLEDSAMYFCATRTRTSGYNEQFFGPGTRLTVL.

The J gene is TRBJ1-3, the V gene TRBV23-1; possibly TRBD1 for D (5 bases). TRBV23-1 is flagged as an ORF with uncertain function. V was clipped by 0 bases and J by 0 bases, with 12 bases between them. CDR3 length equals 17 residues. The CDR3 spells CASSQSIRALSGNTIYF. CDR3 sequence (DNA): TGCGCCAGCAGTCAATCTATCAGGGCCCTCTCTGGAAACACCATATATTTT.

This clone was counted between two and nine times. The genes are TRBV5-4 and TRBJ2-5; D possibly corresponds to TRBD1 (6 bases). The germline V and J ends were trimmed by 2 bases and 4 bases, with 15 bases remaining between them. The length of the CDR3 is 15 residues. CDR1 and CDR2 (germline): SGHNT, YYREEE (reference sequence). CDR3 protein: CASSLQGYPRETQYF. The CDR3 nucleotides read TGTGCCAGCAGCTTACAGGGTTATCCGCGAGAGACCCAGTACTTC.

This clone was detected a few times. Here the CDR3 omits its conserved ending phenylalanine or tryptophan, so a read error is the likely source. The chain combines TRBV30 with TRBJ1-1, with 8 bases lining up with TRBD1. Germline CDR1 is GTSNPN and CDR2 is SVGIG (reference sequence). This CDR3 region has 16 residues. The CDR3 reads CAWSPGQGERDTEAFV. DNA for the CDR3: TGTGCATGGAGTCCCGGACAGGGTGAACGTGACACTGAAGCTTTCGTT.

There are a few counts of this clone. The CDR3 loop reads CASSPLQVAGISYEQYF. CDR3 bases: TGCGCCAGCAGCCCCCTCCAGGTAGCGGGCATTTCCTACGAGCAGTACTTC. This sequence joins TRBV4-1 and TRBJ2-7, with 7 bases identical to TRBD2. This CDR3 spans 17 amino acids. V gave up 4 bases and J gave up 1 base; unmatched junction bases: 13. Germline lookup yields CDR1 MGHRA and CDR2 YSYEKL.

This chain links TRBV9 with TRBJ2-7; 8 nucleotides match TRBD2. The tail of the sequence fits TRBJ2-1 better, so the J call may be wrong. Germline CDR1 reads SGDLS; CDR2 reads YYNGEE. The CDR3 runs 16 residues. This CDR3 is CASSVEGLESYNEQFF. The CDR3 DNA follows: TGTGCCAGCAGCGTAGAGGGACTAGAGTCCTACAATGAGCAGTTCTTC.

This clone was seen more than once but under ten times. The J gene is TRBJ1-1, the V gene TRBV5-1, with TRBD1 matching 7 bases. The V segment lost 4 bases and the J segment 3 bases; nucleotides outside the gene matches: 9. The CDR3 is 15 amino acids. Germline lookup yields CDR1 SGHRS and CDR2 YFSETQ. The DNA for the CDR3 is TGCGCCAGCAGCCCGGAACAGGGGAGGCACACTGAAGCTTTCTTT. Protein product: CASSPEQGRHTEAFF.

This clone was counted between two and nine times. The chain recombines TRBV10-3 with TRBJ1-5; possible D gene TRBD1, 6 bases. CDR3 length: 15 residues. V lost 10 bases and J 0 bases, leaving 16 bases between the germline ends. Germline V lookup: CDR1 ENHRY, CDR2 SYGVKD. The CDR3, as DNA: TGTGCCACCACAGACAGGAGACTTAGCAATCAGCCCCAGCATTTT. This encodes CATTDRRLSNQPQHF.

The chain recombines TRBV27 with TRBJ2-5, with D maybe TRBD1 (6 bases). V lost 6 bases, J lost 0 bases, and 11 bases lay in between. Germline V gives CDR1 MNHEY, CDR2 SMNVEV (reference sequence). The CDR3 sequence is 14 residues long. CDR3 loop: CASSIRDNQETQYF. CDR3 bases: TGTGCCAGCAGCATAAGGGACAACCAAGAGACCCAGTACTTC.

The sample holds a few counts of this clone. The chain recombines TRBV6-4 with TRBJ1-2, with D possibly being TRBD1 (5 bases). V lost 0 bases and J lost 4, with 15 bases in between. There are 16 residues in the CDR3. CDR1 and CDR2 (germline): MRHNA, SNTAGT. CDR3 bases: TGTGCCAGCAGTGACTCGCCCACAAGGGGCGTCTATGGCTACACCTTC. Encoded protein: CASSDSPTRGVYGYTF.